This TCR beta chain derives from a study of cytomegalovirus exposure and HLA in healthy donors listed by TCRdb under 2017. Regarding the complete study: The 700 or so repertoires of the first cohort and the approximately 130 validation repertoires were produced on the same platform, according to a later analysis. The study aimed to test whether cataloging public T cell receptors could reveal signatures of past pathogen exposure. A separate validation cohort of over 95 different subjects was used in addition to the 666-subject first cohort. High-throughput TCR immunosequencing, statistical association of individual TCRs with disease status, and machine learning were combined to predict cytomegalovirus infection status. Results the study describes overall, beyond this receptor: A later analysis had no HLA typing for the validation cohort, so co-occurrence there was scored across all 120 or so repertoires. In vitro tests confirmed that a few of the cytomegalovirus-associated TCR beta chains recognize cytomegalovirus antigens. Most TCR sequences were seen in very few donors, while some public TCRs were found in many individuals. A later analysis found that TCRs clustered in the first cohort also tended to co-occur in the roughly 120 validation repertoires, with approximately 95% of cluster scores above 0. The classifier was reported to diagnose cytomegalovirus status with high specificity and sensitivity in both the original and validation cohorts. The study gave a list of around 170 TCR beta chains associated with cytomegalovirus. According to the authors, the approach could potentially be generalized to other disease states and immunological phenotypes.

The donors were included in the validation cohort of over a hundred subjects, a group kept apart from the 666-subject first cohort. The germline V gene encodes CDR1 MDHEN and CDR2 SYDVKM. The CDR3 goes from the cysteine to the phenylalanine over 15 residues. Only the CDR3 part of the read is kept: 45 bases, read in frame from the first base. Cut back by 3 bases and 6 bases, the V and J ends lie 14 bases apart. Library preparation was by the immunoSEQ multiplex PCR assay. The authors' pipeline ran thus. A statistical classification framework was built for diagnosing cytomegalovirus status from the catalog of TCR beta chain sequences. Sourced from immuneACCESS, this table was stored by TCRdb with only in-frame sequences that have V and J called. A share of the clones is absent; for the studies checked, an unresolved V gene accounts for under half, and the remainder has no known explanation. D and trimming were read from the DNA, whereas the V and J calls and clone size are those reported in that table. The sample yields about 73,000 clones; 90% to 95% were counted once. The top ten constitute 3% to 3.5% of the sample.

Of note for this clone: The antigen this receptor binds is unknown. Within one base of it there is no much larger clone, and no base qualities were kept.

The source of this sequence is a man in his late teens or twenties in good health and CMV-seronegative. The chain employs TRBV28 and TRBJ1-4; the D segment could be TRBD1, given 5 matching bases. Input material: PBMCs. The nucleotide sequence reads TGTGCCAGCAGTTTCGTTGGCCAGGGCCATGAAAAACTGTTTTTT. Translation gives CASSFVGQGHEKLFF.